This passage covers 13 T cell receptor beta chains from one sample sequenced in a study of blood T cell repertoires in COVID-19. Assay used: immunoSEQ multiplex PCR; TCRdb lists only in-frame clones, some missing. Of 410,000 or so clones listed, roughly 90% are singletons. Sequences were obtained from peripheral blood. These receptors were obtained from a woman in her thirties or forties with COVID-19, enrolled during active disease.

The chain combines TRBV5-5 with TRBJ2-7; D is undetermined. The CDR3 length is 13 residues. Germline V CDR1 and CDR2: SGHKS, YYEKEE (reference sequence). V was trimmed by 4 bases and J by 4 bases, leaving 12 bases between them. CDR3 DNA sequence: TGTGCCAGCAGCCCGACTCGGCCATACGAGCAGTACTTC. It translates to CASSPTRPYEQYF.

This chain connects TRBV5-4 to TRBJ1-1; 11 nucleotides agree with TRBD1. Per germline, CDR1 SGHNT and CDR2 YYREEE (reference sequence). V lost 2 bases and J lost 4; bases outside the gene matches: 1. This CDR3 contains 14 residues. The CDR3 DNA follows: TGTGCCAGCAGCTTCGGGACAGGGGGCACTGAAGCTTTCTTT. Translating gives CASSFGTGGTEAFF.

The chain carries TRBV18 and TRBJ2-7; perhaps TRBD1 as D (5 bases). This CDR3 comprises 14 residues. Looked up from germline, CDR1 is KGHSH and CDR2 is LQKENI. Trimming removed 3 bases at V and 6 bases at J, with 15 bases between. CDR3 sequence reads: CASSPKAGIGEQYF. Written as DNA, the CDR3 is TGTGCCAGCTCACCGAAGGCAGGGATCGGCGAGCAGTACTTC.

This chain joins TRBV5-5 and TRBJ2-3; tentative D call: TRBD2 (5 bases). There are 14 residues in the CDR3. Germline V gene sequence: CDR1 SGHKS, CDR2 YYEKEE (reference sequence). Trimming stripped 2 bases from V and 4 bases from J, with 11 bases between. The CDR3 region is CASSLWTEADTQYF. The DNA for the CDR3 is TGTGCCAGCAGCTTATGGACTGAAGCAGATACGCAGTATTTT.

The chain links TRBV30 to TRBJ1-4; TRBD1 aligns across 9 bases. The CDR3 sequence is 15 residues long. V trimming: 3 bases; J trimming: 5 bases; junction bases outside the gene matches: 7. Germline V gives CDR1 GTSNPN, CDR2 SVGIG (reference sequence). The CDR3 sequence: CAWRRPGTGNEKLFF. The CDR3 DNA reads TGTGCCTGGAGACGACCGGGGACAGGGAATGAAAAACTGTTTTTT.

V is TRBV28 and J is TRBJ2-5, with D perhaps TRBD1 (6 bases). Germline CDR1 MDHEN, CDR2 SYDVKM. CDR3 length: 14 residues. Deletions cut 0 bases from V and 4 bases from J, with 9 bases between. Written as DNA, the CDR3 is TGTGCCAGCAGTTTATGGGGGGCGGGAGAGACCCAGTACTTC. Its protein is CASSLWGAGETQYF.

Notes on this clone: This specimen includes other DNA sequences encoding the same CDR3. This chain links TRBV5-4 with TRBJ1-3; no clear D gene. The CDR3 sequence is 14 residues long. The ends were cut back, 0 bases at V and 1 base at J, with 5 bases in the middle. Germline loops: CDR1 SGHNT, CDR2 YYREEE (reference sequence). The CDR3 sequence: CASSLGGSGNTIYF. Here the CDR3 DNA reads TGTGCCAGCAGCTTGGGAGGGTCTGGAAACACCATATATTTT. The variable domain in full, completed from reference TRBV5-4 and TRBJ1-3, reads ETGVTQSPTHLIKTRGQQVTLRCSSQSGHNTVSWYQQALGQGPQFIFQYYREEENGRGNFPPRFSGLQFPNYSSELNVNALELDDSALYLCASSLGGSGNTIYFGEGSWLTVV.

About this clone itself: At the DNA level, this CDR3 is encoded by other sequences in the same sample as well. The J gene is TRBJ2-1, the V gene TRBV20-1; D is unresolved. The CDR3 is 10 amino acids. Germline V gene sequence: CDR1 DFQATT, CDR2 SNEGSKA (reference sequence). V was clipped by 5 bases and J by 4 bases, with 3 bases between them. DNA of the CDR3: TGCAGTGCTCTGTACAATGAGCAGTTCTTC. This sequence encodes CSALYNEQFF.

On this clone itself: A junction end diverges from the germline sequence, so it may reflect a read error. This chain uses TRBV4-2 with TRBJ2-7, with 7 bases matching TRBD2. The CDR3 covers 16 residues. Germline V CDR1 and CDR2: LGHNA, YNFKEQ. The CDR3 reads CASSQAAGDHYYEQYF. The CDR3 DNA follows: TGTGCCAGCAGTCAAGCTGCGGGGGACCACTACTACGAGCAGTACTTC.

The V call is TRBV4-3, the J call TRBJ2-7; D unclear. The V gene lost 0 bases and the J gene lost 5 bases, with 8 bases spanning the gap. The CDR3 is made up of 13 amino acids. Per the germline V gene, CDR1 is LGHNA and CDR2 is YSLEER. The CDR3 reads CASSQDSRDEQYF. For the CDR3, the DNA is TGCGCCAGCAGCCAAGATAGCCGGGACGAGCAGTACTTC.

The V call is TRBV28, the J call TRBJ2-7; D is perhaps TRBD1 (6 bases). CDR1 is MDHEN and CDR2 is SYDVKM in the germline V gene. The CDR3 contains 15 residues. V lost 5 bases and J lost 0, with 14 bases in between. CDR3 in amino acids: CASSRPVGGSYEQYF. The CDR3 DNA sequence: TGTGCCAGCAGTCGCCCTGTAGGGGGCTCCTACGAGCAGTACTTC.

Concerning this clone: Relative to the germline gene, one junction end is altered; a read error may explain this. V usage is TRBV7-7 and J usage is TRBJ1-1; perhaps TRBD1 as D (5 bases). CDR1 is SSHAT and CDR2 is FNYEAQ in the germline V gene (reference sequence). The CDR3 contains 13 residues. The chain's CDR3 is CASSYGQNTEAFF. CDR3 DNA: TGTGCTAGCAGCTACGGACAGAACACTGAAGCTTTCTTT.

The chain carries TRBV29-1 and TRBJ1-1; 10 positions match TRBD1. CDR3 length: 14 amino acids. CDR1 and CDR2 (germline): SQVTM, ANQGSEA. V lost 4 bases, J lost 4 bases, and 6 bases stayed unmatched. The CDR3 region is CSVVWTGGSTEAFF. The CDR3 DNA sequence: TGCAGCGTTGTATGGACAGGGGGAAGCACTGAAGCTTTCTTT.